The 32 T cell receptor beta chains in this list originate from one sample, sequenced in a study of blood T cell repertoires in COVID-19. The assay was immunoSEQ multiplex PCR, and TCRdb's table has in-frame clones only and misses some. The sample consists of 120,000 to 150,000 clones, approximately 81% of them appearing once. Sequencing was carried out using peripheral blood. The origin of the receptors is a human donor in a cohort sampled during active COVID-19.

The rearrangement uses TRBV6-2 or TRBV6-3 and TRBJ2-7; 7 nucleotides align to TRBD1. J was trimmed by 1 base and V by 5 bases; bases with no gene match: 5. Germline V gene sequence: CDR1 MNHEY, CDR2 SVGEGT. The CDR3 is made up of 14 amino acids. The CDR3 region is CASSETGPSYEQYF. CDR3 sequence (DNA): TGTGCCAGCAGTGAGACAGGGCCATCCTACGAGCAGTACTTC.

The V and J genes are TRBV5-4 and TRBJ2-7; 9 nucleotides align to TRBD1. The CDR3 is made up of 15 amino acids. Germline V CDR1 and CDR2: SGHNT, YYREEE (reference sequence). J was trimmed by 6 bases and V by 0 bases; bases with no gene match: 7. This CDR3 is CASSLVRQGGGEQYF. As DNA, the CDR3 is TGTGCCAGCAGCTTGGTTCGACAGGGGGGTGGCGAGCAGTACTTC.

This sequence joins TRBV6-2 or TRBV6-3 and TRBJ1-1; 8 nucleotides agree with TRBD1. Germline loops: CDR1 MNHEY, CDR2 SVGEGT. V dropped 5 bases and J dropped 9; count of bases not matched to a gene: 5. The CDR3 length is 12 residues. The CDR3 loop is CASSTGQVKAFF. CDR3 nucleotide sequence: TGTGCCAGCAGTACGGGACAGGTCAAAGCTTTCTTT.

The J gene is TRBJ2-7, the V gene TRBV5-8, with D possibly TRBD2 on 5 matching bases. With 2 bases removed from V and 5 bases from J, the gap between germline ends came to 11 bases. Germline V gene lookup returns CDR1 SGHTS and CDR2 YDEGEE. The length of the CDR3 is 13 residues. CDR3 in DNA: TGTGCCAGCAGCTTCCGGGGAGAGAACGAGCAGTACTTC. Residues: CASSFRGENEQYF.

The chain combines TRBV6-1 with TRBJ1-5; 7 bases are shared with TRBD1. The germline CDR1 and CDR2 sequences are MNHNS and SASEGT. V dropped 0 bases and J dropped 4; count of bases not matched to a gene: 3. The CDR3 extends over 15 amino acids. Written as DNA, the CDR3 is TGTGCCAGCAGTGAAGCGGCAGGGGGGAATCAGCCCCAGCATTTT. It translates to CASSEAAGGNQPQHF.

The rearrangement uses TRBV5-4 and TRBJ1-5; D not resolved. In germline, CDR1 is SGHNT, CDR2 YYREEE (reference sequence). The V end lost 5 bases, the J end lost 8 bases, and 17 bases lay between the germline ends. The CDR3 is 14 amino acids. The CDR3 sequence: CASSLGGSGEPQHF. The CDR3 region has the DNA TGTGCCAGCAGTCTGGGAGGTTCTGGGGAGCCCCAGCATTTT.

CDR3 amino acids: CASSQDLTWGRGNTEAFF. The DNA for the CDR3 is TGTGCCAGCAGCCAAGATCTTACTTGGGGAAGGGGAAACACTGAAGCTTTCTTT. V usage is TRBV14 and J usage is TRBJ1-1; D perhaps matches TRBD1 (5 bases). The V end lost 0 bases, the J end lost 2 bases, and 19 bases lay between the germline ends. The CDR3 extends over 18 amino acids. The V gene's germline CDR1 is SGHDN and CDR2 FVKESK.

The rearrangement uses TRBV18 and TRBJ2-3, with D possibly being TRBD2 (7 bases). Looked up from germline, CDR1 is KGHSH and CDR2 is LQKENI. The CDR3 spans 16 residues. The germline V and J ends were trimmed by 3 bases and 8 bases, with 21 bases remaining between them. The CDR3 spells CASSPTVAGAIATQYF. CDR3 nucleotide sequence: TGTGCCAGCTCACCCACTGTTGCGGGGGCCATCGCTACGCAGTATTTT. Drawing the rest from reference TRBV18 and TRBJ2-3, the complete variable domain is NAGVMQNPRHLVRRRGQEARLRCSPMKGHSHVYWYRQLPEEGLKFMVYLQKENIIDESGMPKERFSAEFPKEGPSILRIQQVVRGDSAAYFCASSPTVAGAIATQYFGPGTRLTVL.

V gene TRBV7-9 combines with J gene TRBJ1-5, with TRBD1 as a possible D gene (5 bases). Trimming pared 5 bases from V and 7 bases from J, leaving 15 bases between. This CDR3 has 14 amino acids. From germline, CDR1 is SEHNR and CDR2 FQNEAQ (reference sequence). CDR3 residues: CASSTTLGGQPQHF. DNA of the CDR3: TGTGCCAGCAGCACCACCCTGGGGGGGCAGCCCCAGCATTTT.

This clone was seen only once. V is TRBV28 and J is TRBJ1-2; maybe TRBD1 (6 bases). V lost 6 bases and J 8 bases, leaving 10 bases between the germline ends. Germline-derived CDR1 and CDR2 are MDHEN and SYDVKM. This CDR3 comprises 11 residues. This chain's CDR3 is CASRADRGYTF. Written as DNA, the CDR3 is TGTGCCAGCAGAGCGGACAGAGGCTACACCTTC.

This chain links TRBV9 with TRBJ1-4, with 11 bases identical to TRBD1. In germline, CDR1 is SGDLS, CDR2 YYNGEE. The CDR3 totals 16 residues. Losses at the gene ends were 1 base for V and 7 bases for J; bases not matched to a gene: 6. Written as DNA, the CDR3 is TGTGCCAGCAGCGTAAGGGGACAGGGGGTCGGTGAAAAACTGTTTTTT. It yields the protein CASSVRGQGVGEKLFF.

The V gene is TRBV5-4, the J gene TRBJ1-1; D is ambiguous. CDR1 and CDR2 from the germline V gene are SGHNT and YYREEE (reference sequence). With 0 bases removed from V and 7 bases from J, the gap between germline ends came to 10 bases. This CDR3 has 13 amino acids. The CDR3 loop is CASSLDTQIEAFF. The CDR3 DNA reads TGTGCCAGCAGCTTGGATACACAGATTGAAGCTTTCTTT.

The V gene is TRBV7-9, the J gene TRBJ1-1; 8 positions agree with TRBD1. Germline values: CDR1 SEHNR, CDR2 FQNEAQ (reference sequence). This CDR3 spans 14 amino acids. The V gene end was trimmed by 6 bases and the J gene end by 5 bases; junction bases not matched to a gene: 8. This CDR3 is CASSSTGVRTEAFF. CDR3 sequence (DNA): TGTGCCAGCAGTTCGACAGGGGTGAGGACTGAAGCTTTCTTT.

V usage is TRBV5-1 and J usage is TRBJ2-2; maybe TRBD1 (6 bases). The CDR3 contains 14 residues. V was cut by 7 bases and J by 2 bases, with 12 bases left in between. Germline values: CDR1 SGHRS, CDR2 YFSETQ. The CDR3 spells CASFSDSNTGELFF. Written as DNA, the CDR3 is TGCGCCAGCTTCTCGGACAGTAACACCGGGGAGCTGTTTTTT.

The V and J genes are TRBV5-1 and TRBJ1-2; 7 bases align to TRBD1. CDR1 is SGHRS, CDR2 YFSETQ, per germline. The CDR3 covers 13 residues. Trimming removed 0 bases from V and 8 bases from J; junction bases left unmatched: 4. The CDR3 nucleotides are TGCGCCAGCAGCTTGGGACAGGGCGGCGGCTACACCTTC. Residues: CASSLGQGGGYTF.

V is TRBV15 and J is TRBJ2-1; 13 nucleotides match TRBD2. V dropped 3 bases and J dropped 10; count of bases not matched to a gene: 9. Germline CDR1 LNHNV, CDR2 YYDKDF (reference sequence). The CDR3 contains 16 residues. CDR3 loop: CATSRGRLAGGSEQFF. CDR3 nucleotide sequence: TGTGCCACCAGCAGGGGCCGACTAGCGGGGGGATCGGAGCAGTTCTTC.

This rearrangement joins TRBV7-2 to TRBJ2-3; 9 bases are shared with TRBD2. CDR3 length equals 17 residues. The germline gives CDR1 SGHTA, CDR2 FQGNSA. Trimming at V came to 1 base and at J to 1 base, leaving 6 bases not matched to a gene. This CDR3 reads CASSLGGGARGTDTQYF. The DNA for the CDR3 is TGTGCCAGCAGCTTAGGCGGGGGGGCCCGGGGCACAGATACGCAGTATTTT.

This chain connects TRBV5-4 to TRBJ1-1; TRBD1 is a possible D gene (5 bases). V was pared by 4 bases and J by 4 bases, with 17 bases between. Per germline, CDR1 SGHNT and CDR2 YYREEE (reference sequence). The CDR3 extends over 15 amino acids. The CDR3 DNA is TGTGCCAGCAGCGATCCCGGACAAGGGGCCACTGAAGCTTTCTTT. Residues: CASSDPGQGATEAFF.

The chain joins TRBV7-2 to TRBJ2-5, with 8 positions matching TRBD2. CDR1 and CDR2 from the germline V gene are SGHTA and FQGNSA. The CDR3 covers 15 residues. V was pared by 8 bases and J by 5 bases, with 13 bases of the junction left unmatched. CDR3 nucleotides: TGTGCCAGCGTCCACAGGGCGGGAGGTGGGGAGACCCAGTACTTC. It encodes CASVHRAGGGETQYF.

This chain joins TRBV18 and TRBJ2-5; 15 bases are a match to TRBD2. The germline V gene encodes CDR1 KGHSH and CDR2 LQKENI. The trim removed 3 bases at V and 3 bases at J, leaving 2 bases unmatched. The CDR3 runs 16 residues. The CDR3 DNA is TGTGCCAGCTCACCGGGACTAGCGGGGGGTAAAGAGACCCAGTACTTC. This encodes CASSPGLAGGKETQYF. The full variable domain, rest sourced from reference TRBV18 and TRBJ2-5, is NAGVMQNPRHLVRRRGQEARLRCSPMKGHSHVYWYRQLPEEGLKFMVYLQKENIIDESGMPKERFSAEFPKEGPSILRIQQVVRGDSAAYFCASSPGLAGGKETQYFGPGTRLLVL.

This chain uses TRBV27 with TRBJ2-7; TRBD2 agrees at 8 bases. The CDR3 loop spans 13 amino acids. The V gene end was trimmed by 5 bases and the J gene end by 6 bases; junction bases not matched to a gene: 6. CDR1 is MNHEY and CDR2 is SMNVEV in the germline V gene (reference sequence). CDR3 bases: TGTGCCAGCAGTGCCACGGGGGGGAGCGAGCAGTACTTC. It codes for CASSATGGSEQYF.

The chain uses TRBV19 and TRBJ1-1, with D possibly matching TRBD1 (6 bases). The CDR3 spans 12 residues. The V end lost 6 bases, the J end lost 4 bases, and 9 bases lay between the germline ends. In germline, CDR1 is LNHDA, CDR2 SQIVND (reference sequence). The CDR3 is CASSKDSTEAFF. The CDR3 nucleotides read TGTGCCAGTAGCAAGGACAGCACTGAAGCTTTCTTT.

The chain carries TRBV7-9 and TRBJ1-3; 9 nucleotides line up with TRBD1. The V gene's germline CDR1 is SEHNR and CDR2 FQNEAQ (reference sequence). V lost 5 bases, J lost 3 bases, and 5 bases stayed unmatched. This CDR3 contains 15 residues. The CDR3 reads CASSPGQGNGNTIYF. CDR3 DNA: TGTGCCAGCAGCCCGGGACAGGGTAATGGAAACACCATATATTTT.

CDR3 loop: CASRDSQREKLFF. The CDR3 coding sequence is TGTGCCAGCAGGGACAGCCAAAGGGAAAAACTGTTTTTT. The chain recombines TRBV6-5 with TRBJ1-4; a weak D match, TRBD1 (6 bases). The V gene lost 6 bases and the J gene lost 8 bases, with 13 bases spanning the gap. The CDR3 consists of 13 residues. Looked up from germline, CDR1 is MNHEY and CDR2 is SVGAGI.

The rearrangement joins TRBV27 to TRBJ1-1; D might be TRBD1 (5 bases). Trimming shortened V by 3 bases and J by 4 bases, and 9 bases separated the two germline ends. In germline, CDR1 is MNHEY, CDR2 SMNVEV (reference sequence). The CDR3 contains 13 residues. The CDR3 sequence is CASSFLDSTEAFF. CDR3 nucleotides: TGTGCCAGCAGTTTCTTAGACAGCACTGAAGCTTTCTTT.

The chain joins TRBV11-3 to TRBJ1-1, with D unresolved. Trimming cost V 5 bases and J 3 bases, with 10 bases left between them. Germline loops: CDR1 SGHNT, CDR2 YENEEA. CDR3 length: 13 residues. For the CDR3, the DNA is TGTGCCAGCAGCACGGGATGGGACACTGAAGCTTTCTTT. The encoded protein is CASSTGWDTEAFF.

The rearrangement links TRBV6-5 to TRBJ2-2; D is possibly TRBD1 (5 bases). The germline V gene encodes CDR1 MNHEY and CDR2 SVGAGI. This CDR3 is 15 amino acids long. Trimming cost V 6 bases and J 1 base, with 12 bases left between them. The CDR3 region has the DNA TGTGCCAGCAGAGATGGGGCAGGGAACACCGGGGAGCTGTTTTTT. Translated, it gives CASRDGAGNTGELFF.

This clone was counted a single time. The chain carries TRBV6-5 and TRBJ2-2; TRBD1 is a possible D gene (6 bases). Deletions cut 5 bases from V and 0 bases from J, with 10 bases between. The CDR3 has 15 residues. Germline CDR1 reads MNHEY; CDR2 reads SVGAGI. The DNA of the CDR3 is TGTGCCAGCAGTCACAGGGAAGCGAACACCGGGGAGCTGTTTTTT. This gives the protein CASSHREANTGELFF.

This chain uses TRBV19 with TRBJ2-1, with 11 positions matching TRBD2. The CDR3 loop spans 16 amino acids. Germline V gene sequence: CDR1 LNHDA, CDR2 SQIVND (reference sequence). V trimming: 6 bases; J trimming: 0 bases; junction bases outside the gene matches: 4. The CDR3 DNA reads as TGTGCCAGTAGGGATAGCGGGGGGGCCTCCTACAATGAGCAGTTCTTC. This codes for CASRDSGGASYNEQFF.

The V and J genes are TRBV13 and TRBJ2-2; 8 bases are shared with TRBD1. V shed 1 base, J shed 3 bases, and the junction held 4 bases outside the gene matches. The CDR3 has 16 residues. CDR1 is PRHDT, CDR2 FYEKMQ, per germline (reference sequence). The CDR3 DNA reads TGTGCCAGCAGCTTAGAGGCAGGGGGCCACACCGGGGAGCTGTTTTTT. Protein product: CASSLEAGGHTGELFF.

This chain joins TRBV12-3 or TRBV12-4 and TRBJ2-7; unclear D gene. V gave up 6 bases and J gave up 4 bases, with 7 bases separating them. The CDR3 sequence is 11 residues long. CDR3: CASSALYEQYF. The CDR3 DNA follows: TGTGCCAGCAGCGCGCTTTACGAGCAGTACTTC.

The chain has TRBV5-1 and TRBJ2-5; TRBD2 is a possible D gene (7 bases). The CDR3 totals 15 residues. Germline V gene lookup returns CDR1 SGHRS and CDR2 YFSETQ. Trimming took 4 bases from V and 2 from J, leaving 15 bases between them. The CDR3 region is CASSPGEGRQETQYF. The CDR3 DNA reads TGCGCCAGCAGCCCAGGGGAGGGGAGACAAGAGACCCAGTACTTC.